The entry below gives a single T cell receptor (beta chain) sequence along with its context. Its target is unknown. V was trimmed by 4 bases and J by 1 base, leaving 11 bases between them. Looked up from germline, CDR1 is SGHRS and CDR2 is YFSETQ. This CDR3 region has 14 residues. Measured with immunoSEQ multiplex PCR; TCRdb has only the in-frame clones, and not every one. The sample shows around 180,000 clones, approximately 90% of them seen only once. This specimen belongs to a study of T cell responses to AZD1222 COVID-19 vaccine. Study details: Analyses pooled second doses at about 4 or about 12 weeks. The study, taken as a whole, reports: Clonal diversity was possibly underestimated; the donors were predominantly white British and more often female.

Sample: peripheral blood, taken on day 0 of AZD1222 vaccination. The V call is TRBV5-1, the J call TRBJ2-5, with a tentative D call TRBD2 (7 bases). The clonotype was recovered from an adult in good health. This chain's CDR3 is CASSTAGAQETQYF. For the CDR3, the DNA is TGCGCCAGCAGCACGGCGGGGGCCCAAGAGACCCAGTACTTC.